This T cell receptor (beta chain) originates from a study of cytomegalovirus exposure and HLA in healthy donors. This CDR3 has 13 amino acids. CDR1 is SGHTA and CDR2 is FQGTGA in the germline V gene. With V trimmed by 5 bases and J by 5 bases, 4 bases remained unmatched. This PCR relied on a set of 60 Vbeta primers and 13 Jbeta primers. Data came from immunoSEQ multiplex PCR; TCRdb stores just in-frame clones and leaves some out. The sample lists about 190,000 clones; about four fifths were seen once. In regard to this clone: What it binds is not known.

Overall study findings and caveats: The study reported that TCR beta sequences accurately predicted HLA-A and HLA-B alleles in most subjects. A later analysis showed HLA-associated TCR beta chains outstripping equally common others in clonal expansion. Previously analyzed data showed that most TCR beta V segments were productive at a frequency of about 87% or about 30%.

The J gene is TRBJ1-1, the V gene TRBV7-3, with TRBD1 matching 8 bases. Sequencing was done on a sample of PBMCs. The receptor was derived from a man in his forties in good health and CMV-seropositive. CDR3 DNA sequence: TGTGCCAGCAGCACACAGGGGGGGACTGAAGCTTTCTTT. The encoded protein is CASSTQGGTEAFF.